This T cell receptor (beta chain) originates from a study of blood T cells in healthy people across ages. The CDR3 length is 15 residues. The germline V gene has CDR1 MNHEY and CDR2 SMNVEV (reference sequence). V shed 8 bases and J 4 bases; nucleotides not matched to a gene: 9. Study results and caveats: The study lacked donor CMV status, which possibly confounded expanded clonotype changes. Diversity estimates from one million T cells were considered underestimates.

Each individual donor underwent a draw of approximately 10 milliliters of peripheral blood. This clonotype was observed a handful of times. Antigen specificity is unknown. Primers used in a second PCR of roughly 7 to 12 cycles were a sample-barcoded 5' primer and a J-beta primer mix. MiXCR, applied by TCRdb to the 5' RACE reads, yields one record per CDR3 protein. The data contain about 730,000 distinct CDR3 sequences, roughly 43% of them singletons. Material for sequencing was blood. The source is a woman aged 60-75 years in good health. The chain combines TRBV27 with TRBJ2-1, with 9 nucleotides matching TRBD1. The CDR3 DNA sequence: TGTGCCAGCTCAAAAGGGGGACAGGGTTACAATGAGCAGTTCTTC. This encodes CASSKGGQGYNEQFF.